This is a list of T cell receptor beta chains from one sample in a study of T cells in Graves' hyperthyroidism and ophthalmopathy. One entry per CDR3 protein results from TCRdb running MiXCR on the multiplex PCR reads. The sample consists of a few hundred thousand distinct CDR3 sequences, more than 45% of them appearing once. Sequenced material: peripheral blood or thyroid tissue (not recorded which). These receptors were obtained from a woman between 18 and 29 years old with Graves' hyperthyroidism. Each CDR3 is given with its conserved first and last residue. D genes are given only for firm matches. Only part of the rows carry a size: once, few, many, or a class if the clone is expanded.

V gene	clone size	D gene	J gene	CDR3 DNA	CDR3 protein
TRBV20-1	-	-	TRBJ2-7	TGCAGTGCCACTTCGGGAGAGAGGGCCTACGAGCAGTACTTC	CSATSGERAYEQYF
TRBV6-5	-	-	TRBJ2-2	TGTGCCAGCACTTCAGGCGGGGCCGAAAGGGCCGGGGAGCTGTTTTTT	CASTSGGAERAGELFF
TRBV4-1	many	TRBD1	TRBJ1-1	TGCGCCAGCAGCCAAGATGGGGCAGGGGGCTTGCTCACTGAAGCTTTCTTT	CASSQDGAGGLLTEAFF
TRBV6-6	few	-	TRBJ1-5	TGTGCCAGCAGTTATGGGGCCCTAAGGACAGAGGTGGGTAATCAGCCCCAGCATTTT	CASSYGALRTEVGNQPQHF
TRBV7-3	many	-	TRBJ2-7	TGTGCCAGCAGCTTAACGGGAGGAGGCGAGCAGTACTTC	CASSLTGGGEQYF
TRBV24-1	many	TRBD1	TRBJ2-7	TGTGCCACCAGTGGCCGGACAGGGGGTTACGAGCAGTACTTC	CATSGRTGGYEQYF
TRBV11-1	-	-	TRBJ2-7	TGTGCCAGCAGCCCGAGAGTGACCGGGCGCGAGCAGTACTTC	CASSPRVTGREQYF
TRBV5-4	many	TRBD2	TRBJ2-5	TGTGCCAGCAGCCCCGTGACTAGCGGAGAGACCCAGTACTTC	CASSPVTSGETQYF
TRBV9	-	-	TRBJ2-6	TGTGCCAGCAGCCCCCAACTTGGCTCTGGGGCCAACGCCCTGACTTTC	CASSPQLGSGANALTF
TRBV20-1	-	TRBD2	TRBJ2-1	TGCAGTGCTAGAGTCTCGGCTAGCGGGATAGAGGGCTCCTACAATGAGCAGTTCTTC	CSARVSASGIEGSYNEQFF
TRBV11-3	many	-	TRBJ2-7	TGTGCCAGCAGCTTAGAAGACAGGTCCTACGAGCAGTACTTC	CASSLEDRSYEQYF
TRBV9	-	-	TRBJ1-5	TGTGCCAGCAGCCAAGGAACAGGGTATAGCAATCAGCCCCAGCATTTT	CASSQGTGYSNQPQHF
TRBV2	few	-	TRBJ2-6	TGTGCCAGCAGTGAACCTAGGGTGGGATTATCCTCTGGGGCCAACGTCCTGACTTTC	CASSEPRVGLSSGANVLTF
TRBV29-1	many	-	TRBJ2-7	TGCAGCGTTGAGGACAGCCCCTACGAGCAGTACTTC	CSVEDSPYEQYF
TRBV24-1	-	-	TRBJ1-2	TGTGCCACCAGTGTGAGGGTGAATGGCTACACCTTC	CATSVRVNGYTF
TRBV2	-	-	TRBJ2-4	TGTGCCTGCAGTGAAGCGCTACTAGCCAACATTCAGTACTTC	CACSEALLANIQYF
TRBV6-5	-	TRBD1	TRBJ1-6	TGTGCCAGCAGTTACTCCCCGCAGGGGGACTATAATTCACCCCTCCACTTT	CASSYSPQGDYNSPLHF
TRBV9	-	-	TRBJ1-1	TGTGCCAGCAGTCCGGGTACGGGGTGGATGAACACTGAAGCTTTCTTT	CASSPGTGWMNTEAFF
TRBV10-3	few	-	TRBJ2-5	TGTGCCATCAGTGAGTCGCCCAAGAGCCAGGGTACGCGAGAGACCCAGTACTTC	CAISESPKSQGTRETQYF
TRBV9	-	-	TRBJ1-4	TGTGCCAGCAGCCCTGGGACACCCCGGCGGACTAATGAAAAACTGTTTTTT	CASSPGTPRRTNEKLFF
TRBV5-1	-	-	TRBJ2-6	TGCGCCAGCAGTGAGGGCTATGGCTCTGGGGCCAACGTCCTGACTTTC	CASSEGYGSGANVLTF
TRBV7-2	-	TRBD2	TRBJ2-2	TGTGCCAGCAGCGCCGGGACTAGCGGTCACACCGGGGAGCTGTTTTTT	CASSAGTSGHTGELFF
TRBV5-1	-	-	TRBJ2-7	TGCGCCAGCAGCTTGGCTAGCGTCTACGAGCAGTACTTC	CASSLASVYEQYF
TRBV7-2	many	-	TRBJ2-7	TGTGCCAGCAGCTTCCTCAGAGGTGTAGAGCAGTACTTC	CASSFLRGVEQYF
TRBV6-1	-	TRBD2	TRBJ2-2	TGTGCCAGCAGCCCCCGCCTAGCGGGATACATCGGGGAGCTGTTTTTT	CASSPRLAGYIGELFF
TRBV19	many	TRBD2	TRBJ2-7	TGTGCCAGTAACATTGGACTAGCGGGAGGAGGCGAGCAGTACTTC	CASNIGLAGGGEQYF
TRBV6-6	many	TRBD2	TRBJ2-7	TGTGCCAGCAGTAGACTAGCGGGGGACTCCTACGAGCAGTACTTC	CASSRLAGDSYEQYF
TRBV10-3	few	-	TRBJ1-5	TGTGCCATCAACCCCGACAGAGGGCAGCCCCAGCATTTT	CAINPDRGQPQHF
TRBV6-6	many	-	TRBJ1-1	TGTGCCAGCAGTTACCTCGAGGAAGCTGACACTGAAGCTTTCTTT	CASSYLEEADTEAFF
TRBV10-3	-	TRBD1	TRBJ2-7	TGTGCCAACTCGGACAGGGGGGATCAGCCCCAGCAGTACTTC	CANSDRGDQPQQYF
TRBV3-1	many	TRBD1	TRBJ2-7	TGTGCCAGCAGCCAAGATTCGGAACAGGGGATGGTAATCGAGCAGTACTTC	CASSQDSEQGMVIEQYF
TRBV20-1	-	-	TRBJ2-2	TGCAGTGGAAGAAGGAAGGTAACCGGGGAGCTGTTTTTT	CSGRRKVTGELFF
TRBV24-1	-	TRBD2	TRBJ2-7	TGTGCCACCAGTGATTCAGGACTAGCAGAGCAGTACTTC	CATSDSGLAEQYF
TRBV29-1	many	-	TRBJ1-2	TGCAGCGTTGAAGATCTTAGCGGAGCCGGCCTCTATGGCTACACCTTC	CSVEDLSGAGLYGYTF
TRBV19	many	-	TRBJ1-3	TGTGCCAGTAGTATCCCGAACACCATATATTTT	CASSIPNTIYF
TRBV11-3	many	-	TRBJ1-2	TGTGCCAGCAGCTTAGATCCGGCAGGATCTGGCTACACCTTC	CASSLDPAGSGYTF
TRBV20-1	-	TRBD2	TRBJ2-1	TGCAGTGCTAGAGATCGGTCTAGCGGAAACAATGAGCAGTTCTTC	CSARDRSSGNNEQFF
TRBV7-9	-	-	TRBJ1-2	TGTGCCAGCAGCCCAGCGGGGGTCCATGGCTACACCTTC	CASSPAGVHGYTF
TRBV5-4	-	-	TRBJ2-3	TGTGCCAGCAGCTTGGCTGTGGGATCTAGCACAGATACGCAGTATTTT	CASSLAVGSSTDTQYF
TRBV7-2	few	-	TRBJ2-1	TGTGCCAGCAGCTTAAGTTTCGATGAGCAGTTCTTC	CASSLSFDEQFF
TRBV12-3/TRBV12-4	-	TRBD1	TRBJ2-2	TGTGCCAACGGACAGGGGCTATCGGGTGAGCTGTTTTTT	CANGQGLSGELFF
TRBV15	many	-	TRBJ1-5	TGTGCCACCAGCAGAGCTCAAAATCAGCCCCAGCATTTT	CATSRAQNQPQHF